The 11 T cell receptor beta chains below come from one sample, sequenced in a study of Graves' ophthalmopathy and Graves' hyperthyroidism. CDR3 regions of TCR beta were amplified from RNA transcripts. RT-PCR was first run with HTBI primers, then multiplex PCR in a second round. Via MiXCR, TCRdb re-called the multiplex PCR reads, giving one row per CDR3 protein. The data show 200,000 to 250,000 distinct CDR3 sequences, under 25% seen once. Specimen: peripheral blood. The receptors come from a woman aged 50 to 60 with Graves' ophthalmopathy.

This clonotype has at least ten counts. V gene TRBV28 combines with J gene TRBJ2-2; 11 bases fit TRBD2. In germline, CDR1 is MDHEN, CDR2 SYDVKM. The CDR3 extends over 15 amino acids. Trimming at V came to 3 bases and at J to 14 bases, leaving 11 bases not matched to a gene. The CDR3 reads CASSFRGGLAVTLFF. The CDR3 DNA is TGTGCCAGCAGTTTTCGGGGGGGACTAGCGGTGACTCTGTTTTTT.

V gene TRBV11-2 combines with J gene TRBJ2-2; TRBD2 is a possible D gene (7 bases). V lost 3 bases to trimming and J lost 4 bases, with 12 bases between them. The germline CDR1 and CDR2 sequences are SGHAT and FQNNGV. The CDR3 consists of 15 residues. CDR3 residues: CASSFTGRGTGELFF. CDR3 nucleotides: TGTGCCAGCAGCTTTACAGGGAGGGGCACCGGGGAGCTGTTTTTT. The variable domain in full, completed from reference TRBV11-2 and TRBJ2-2, reads EAGVAQSPRYKIIEKRQSVAFWCNPISGHATLYWYQQILGQGPKLLIQFQNNGVVDDSQLPKDRFSAERLKGVDSTLKIQPAKLEDSAVYLCASSFTGRGTGELFFGEGSRLTVL.

This clonotype has a count of ten or more. The chain couples TRBV11-2 to TRBJ2-4; D is perhaps TRBD2 (5 bases). CDR1 SGHAT and CDR2 FQNNGV come from the germline V gene. V shed 2 bases and J shed 0 bases, with 17 bases lying between them. The length of the CDR3 is 18 residues. The CDR3 loop reads CASSLTPHSVLAKNIQYF. CDR3 bases: TGTGCCAGCAGCTTAACACCCCATAGCGTATTAGCCAAAAACATTCAGTACTTC.

This clonotype appeared many times. The V and J genes are TRBV6-2 or TRBV6-3 and TRBJ1-1, with TRBD1 as a possible D gene (6 bases). There are 18 residues in the CDR3. Trimming shortened V by 0 bases and J by 1 base, and 18 bases separated the two germline ends. Germline-derived CDR1 and CDR2 are MNHEY and SVGEGT. The CDR3 nucleotides read TGTGCCAGCAGTTACTCTAGGACAGAGAGTCTTAAGAACACTGAAGCTTTCTTT. It is translated as CASSYSRTESLKNTEAFF.

Many counts were recorded for this clonotype. A read error may account for a junction end that differs from germline. V and J are TRBV29-1 and TRBJ2-7, with D possibly matching TRBD2 (7 bases). In germline, CDR1 is SQVTM, CDR2 ANQGSEA. The CDR3 length is 14 residues. CDR3 sequence (DNA): TGCAGCGTTGAGGGGGCGGGAGCGAACTACGGGCAGTACTTC. Translated: CSVEGAGANYGQYF.

This clonotype occurred many times. J is TRBJ1-5 and V is TRBV19; D may be TRBD1 (5 bases). Germline CDR1 reads LNHDA; CDR2 reads SQIVND (reference sequence). The CDR3 covers 14 residues. V was pared by 6 bases and J by 7 bases, with 16 bases between. CDR3 DNA: TGTGCCAGTAGCTGGAGGGGTAAAGGGCAGCCCCAGCATTTT. Its translation: CASSWRGKGQPQHF.

This clonotype has more than one count but fewer than ten. This sequence joins TRBV19 and TRBJ1-2; tentatively, D is TRBD1 (6 bases). V dropped 3 bases and J dropped 7 bases, with 18 bases sitting between them. CDR1 LNHDA and CDR2 SQIVND come from the germline V gene (reference sequence). This CDR3 contains 15 residues. CDR3 DNA: TGTGCCAGTAGTATCACCCTACCGGGGGGCCCTGGCTACACCTTC. This encodes CASSITLPGGPGYTF.

This clonotype was detected many times. The chain recombines TRBV5-1 with TRBJ1-2, with a tentative D call TRBD1 (6 bases). The V end was cut by 4 bases, the J end by 6 bases, with 19 bases between. Germline CDR1 SGHRS, CDR2 YFSETQ. The CDR3 is made up of 15 amino acids. The CDR3 DNA reads TGCGCCAGCAGCGACAGGTCCCGCCTTGGGCATGGCTACACCTTC. Translating gives CASSDRSRLGHGYTF.

This clonotype was counted many times. The chain employs TRBV6-1 and TRBJ2-7; 8 nucleotides align to TRBD2. Trimming at V came to 4 bases and at J to 2 bases, leaving 1 base not matched to a gene. CDR1 and CDR2 (germline): MNHNS, SASEGT. The CDR3 runs 13 residues. As DNA, the CDR3 is TGTGCCAGCAGTGGGGGACTAGCCTACGAGCAGTACTTC. Protein: CASSGGLAYEQYF.

In this sample, this clonotype turned up many times. The chain couples TRBV12-3 or TRBV12-4 to TRBJ1-1, with D possibly TRBD1 on 5 matching bases. The CDR3 is 16 amino acids. V gave up 3 bases and J gave up 1 base, with 15 bases separating them. CDR3 in DNA: TGTGCCAGCAGTTTGGGGGGGTTGGGGCGGAACACTGAAGCTTTCTTT. Its protein is CASSLGGLGRNTEAFF.

In its sample, this clonotype was seen many times. This chain connects TRBV14 to TRBJ2-7; 12 positions match TRBD2. The V segment lost 0 bases and the J segment 3 bases; nucleotides outside the gene matches: 6. The CDR3 is made up of 17 amino acids. Germline CDR1 reads SGHDN; CDR2 reads FVKESK. The CDR3, as DNA: TGTGCCAGCAGCCAAGACGGACTAGCGGGAACCCGCTACGAGCAGTACTTC. This sequence encodes CASSQDGLAGTRYEQYF.